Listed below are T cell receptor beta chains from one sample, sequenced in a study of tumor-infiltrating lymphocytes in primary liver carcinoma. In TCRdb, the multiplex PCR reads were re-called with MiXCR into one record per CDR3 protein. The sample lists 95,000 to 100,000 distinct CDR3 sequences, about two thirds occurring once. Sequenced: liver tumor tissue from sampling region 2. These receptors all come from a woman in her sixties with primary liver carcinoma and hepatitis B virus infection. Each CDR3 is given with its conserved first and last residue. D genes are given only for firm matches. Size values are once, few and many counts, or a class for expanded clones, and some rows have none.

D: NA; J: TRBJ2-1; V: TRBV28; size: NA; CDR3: CASSLVYERFF; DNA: TGTGCCAGTAGTTTGGTGTACGAGCGGTTCTTC
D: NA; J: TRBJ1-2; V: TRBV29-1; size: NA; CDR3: CSVVTGRGPSF; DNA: TGCAGCGTTGTTACAGGGAGAGGACCAAGCTTC
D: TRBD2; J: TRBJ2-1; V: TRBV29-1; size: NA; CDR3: CSVAETSGKYEQFF; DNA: TGCAGCGTTGCTGAGACTAGCGGGAAGTATGAGCAGTTCTTC
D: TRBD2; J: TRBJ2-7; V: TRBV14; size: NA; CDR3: CASNQDSRDYYEQYF; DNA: TGTGCCAGCAACCAGGATTCCCGGGACTACTACGAGCAGTACTTC
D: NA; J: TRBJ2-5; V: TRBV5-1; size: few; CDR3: CASSSSTGFQETQYF; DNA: TGCGCCAGCAGCTCTAGTACAGGGTTCCAAGAGACCCAGTACTTC
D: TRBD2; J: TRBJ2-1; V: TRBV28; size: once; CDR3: CASSRSGLAGVRAYNEQFF; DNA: TGTGCCAGCAGCCGGTCCGGACTAGCGGGAGTTAGGGCCTACAATGAGCAGTTCTTC
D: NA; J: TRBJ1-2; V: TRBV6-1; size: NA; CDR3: CVSSEVVEAWNYGYTF; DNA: TGTGTCAGCAGTGAAGTTGTGGAGGCATGGAACTATGGCTACACCTTC
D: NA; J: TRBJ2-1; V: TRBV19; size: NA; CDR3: CASSGSRVGGRNEQFF; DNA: TGTGCCAGTAGTGGATCTAGAGTGGGAGGTCGCAATGAGCAGTTCTTC
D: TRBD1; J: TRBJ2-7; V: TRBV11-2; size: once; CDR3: CASGTGLLEQYF; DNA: TGTGCCAGCGGGACAGGCTTGCTCGAGCAGTACTTC
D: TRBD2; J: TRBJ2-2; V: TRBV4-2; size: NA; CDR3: CASSQETARLAGGRAGEMFF; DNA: TGTGCCAGCAGCCAGGAGACCGCGAGACTAGCGGGAGGAAGGGCCGGGGAGATGTTTTTT
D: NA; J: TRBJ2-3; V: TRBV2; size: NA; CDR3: CASSETVGRTDTQYF; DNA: TGTGCCAGCAGTGAAACGGTTGGCCGGACAGATACGCAGTATTTT
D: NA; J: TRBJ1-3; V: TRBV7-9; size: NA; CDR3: CASSLMASGNTIYF; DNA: TGTGCCAGCAGCTTAATGGCCTCTGGAAACACCATATATTTT
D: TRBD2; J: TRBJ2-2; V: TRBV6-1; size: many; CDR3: CASSVRPSGSLSGELFF; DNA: TGTGCCAGCAGTGTAAGGCCTAGCGGGAGTCTTTCCGGGGAGCTGTTTTTT
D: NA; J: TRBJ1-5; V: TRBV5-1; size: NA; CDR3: CASSPRTDSNQPQHF; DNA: TGCGCCAGCAGCCCCAGGACAGATAGCAATCAGCCCCAGCATTTT
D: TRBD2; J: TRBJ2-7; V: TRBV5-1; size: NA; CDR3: CASSLFISGNNEQYF; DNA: TGCGCCAGCAGCTTGTTTATTAGCGGGAACAACGAGCAGTACTTC
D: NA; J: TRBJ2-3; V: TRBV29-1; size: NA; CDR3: CSVERAQRTDTQYF; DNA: TGCAGCGTTGAGCGAGCGCAACGCACAGATACACAGTATTTT
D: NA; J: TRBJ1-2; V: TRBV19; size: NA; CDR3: CTTLDGYTF; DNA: TGTACCACCCTCGATGGCTACACCTTC